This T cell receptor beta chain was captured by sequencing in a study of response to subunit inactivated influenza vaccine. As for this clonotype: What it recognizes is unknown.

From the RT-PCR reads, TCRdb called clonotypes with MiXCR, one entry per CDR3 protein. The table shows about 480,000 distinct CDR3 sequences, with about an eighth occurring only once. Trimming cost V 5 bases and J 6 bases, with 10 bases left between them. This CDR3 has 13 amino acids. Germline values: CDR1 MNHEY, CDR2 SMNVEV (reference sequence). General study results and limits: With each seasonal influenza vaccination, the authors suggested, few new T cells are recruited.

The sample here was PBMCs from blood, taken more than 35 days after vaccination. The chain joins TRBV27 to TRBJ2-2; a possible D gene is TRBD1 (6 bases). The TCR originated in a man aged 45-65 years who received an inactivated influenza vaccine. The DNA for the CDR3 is TGTGCCAGCAGTCCTACAGGGTCCGGGGAGCTGTTTTTT. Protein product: CASSPTGSGELFF.